Listed here are 19 T cell receptor beta chains from one sample, sequenced in a study of T cells in Graves' hyperthyroidism and ophthalmopathy. Amplification yielded TCR beta CDR3 regions, with RNA transcripts as the source. First-round RT-PCR of the TCR CDR3 relied on the HTBI primer set. TCRdb passed the multiplex PCR reads through MiXCR, listing each CDR3 protein once. The sample lists 500,000 to 600,000 distinct CDR3 sequences, 15% to 20% occurring once. Input material: blood. These receptors originate from a man aged 35 to 55 with Graves' ophthalmopathy.

The rearrangement uses TRBV5-8 and TRBJ2-1; D remains ambiguous. The CDR3 has 12 amino acids. The germline V gene has CDR1 SGHTS and CDR2 YDEGEE. Trimming took 5 bases from V and 9 from J, leaving 12 bases between them. CDR3: CASSQSGFEQFF. The CDR3 nucleotides are TGTGCCAGCAGTCAAAGTGGCTTTGAGCAGTTCTTC.

In this sample, this clonotype turned up many times. The chain has TRBV7-9 and TRBJ2-5; D gene unclear. V lost 3 bases and J lost 5, with 13 bases in between. CDR1 SEHNR and CDR2 FQNEAQ come from the germline V gene (reference sequence). The CDR3 runs to 14 residues. CDR3 protein: CASSFGRLGETQYF. For the CDR3, the DNA is TGTGCCAGCAGCTTCGGTCGGCTTGGGGAGACCCAGTACTTC.

This clonotype was detected ten times or more. The chain links TRBV20-1 to TRBJ2-3; TRBD1 or TRBD2 may be the D gene (6 bases each). Trimming cost V 5 bases and J 6 bases, with 15 bases left between them. Germline loops: CDR1 DFQATT, CDR2 SNEGSKA (reference sequence). This CDR3 comprises 13 residues. The CDR3 DNA is TGCAGTGCTGAAGAGAGAGGGGGGGATACGCAGTATTTT. It specifies CSAEERGGDTQYF.

This clonotype was counted ten times or more. The V call is TRBV18, the J call TRBJ1-6; D call uncertain. Trimming removed 2 bases from V and 7 bases from J, with 6 bases in between. Germline CDR1 is KGHSH and CDR2 is LQKENI. The CDR3 covers 13 residues. CDR3: CASSPFGNSPLHF. CDR3 DNA: TGTGCCAGCTCACCATTTGGGAATTCACCCCTCCACTTT.

This clonotype was seen repeatedly, ten times or more. This chain uses TRBV3-1 with TRBJ1-4; TRBD1 aligns across 7 bases. V lost 2 bases, J lost 5 bases, and 5 bases stayed unmatched. Germline lookup yields CDR1 LGHDT and CDR2 YNNKEL (reference sequence). The length of the CDR3 is 15 residues. The CDR3 sequence: CASSQSGTENEKLFF. CDR3 nucleotides: TGTGCCAGCAGCCAATCCGGGACAGAGAATGAAAAACTGTTTTTT.

This clonotype was counted only a few times. The chain combines TRBV15 with TRBJ2-5, with 7 bases fitting TRBD1. Germline assignment: CDR1 LNHNV and CDR2 YYDKDF (reference sequence). This CDR3 is 15 amino acids long. J gave up 2 bases and V 3 bases, and 6 bases lay outside the gene matches. In DNA form, the CDR3 reads TGTGCCACCAGCAGTCCCGGGACAGCACAAGAGACCCAGTACTTC. Translating it yields CATSSPGTAQETQYF.

The J gene is TRBJ2-1, the V gene TRBV5-4; D is uncertain. Germline V lookup: CDR1 SGHNT, CDR2 YYREEE (reference sequence). This CDR3 is 12 amino acids long. V lost 3 bases, J lost 4 bases, and 5 bases lay in between. CDR3: CASSSFYNEQFF. The DNA of the CDR3 is TGTGCCAGCAGCTCTTTTTACAATGAGCAGTTCTTC.

This clonotype was seen repeatedly, ten times or more. The chain has TRBV30 and TRBJ2-1, with 13 bases lining up with TRBD2. This CDR3 is 15 amino acids long. The V gene end was trimmed by 2 bases and the J gene end by 4 bases; junction bases not matched to a gene: 2. From germline, CDR1 is GTSNPN and CDR2 SVGIG (reference sequence). Written as DNA, the CDR3 is TGTGCCTGGAGTACGGGACTAGCGGGATACAATGAGCAGTTCTTC. This encodes CAWSTGLAGYNEQFF.

The chain carries TRBV9 and TRBJ2-3; TRBD2 might be the D (6 bases). The CDR3 is 15 amino acids. Germline V CDR1 and CDR2: SGDLS, YYNGEE. V lost 2 bases, J lost 0 bases, and 10 bases lay in between. The CDR3, as DNA: TGTGCCAGCAGCGTTTCCGGGACTAGCACAGATACGCAGTATTTT. It yields the protein CASSVSGTSTDTQYF.

The chain carries TRBV5-1 and TRBJ2-7; no firm D call. Germline loops: CDR1 SGHRS, CDR2 YFSETQ. V lost 2 bases to trimming and J lost 3 bases, with 21 bases between them. The CDR3 has 17 amino acids. The CDR3 bases are TGCGCCAGCAGCTTAGGTCCCCCTTTAGCCTTCGACTACGAGCAGTACTTC. Protein sequence: CASSLGPPLAFDYEQYF.

This clonotype was detected a few times. The genes are TRBV5-6 and TRBJ1-2, with 8 bases matching TRBD1. The germline gives CDR1 SGHDT, CDR2 YYEEEE. The J segment lost 0 bases and the V segment lost 1 base, leaving 2 bases of the junction unmatched. The CDR3 spans 15 residues. The CDR3 is CASSLWDRPNYGYTF. CDR3 bases: TGTGCCAGCAGCTTGTGGGACAGGCCTAACTATGGCTACACCTTC. Based on the CDR3 plus reference TRBV5-6 and TRBJ1-2, the full variable domain is DAGVTQSPTHLIKTRGQQVTLRCSPKSGHDTVSWYQQALGQGPQFIFQYYEEEERQRGNFPDRFSGHQFPNYSSELNVNALLLGDSALYLCASSLWDRPNYGYTFGSGTRLTVV.

This clonotype was recorded at least ten times. The chain links TRBV6-1 to TRBJ2-2; 7 positions agree with TRBD2. CDR1 MNHNS and CDR2 SASEGT come from the germline V gene. The CDR3 has 15 residues. V shed 7 bases and J 3 bases; nucleotides not matched to a gene: 8. The DNA of the CDR3 is TGTGCCAGCACGGTCCAGCGGGGACACACCGGGGAGCTGTTTTTT. Translated: CASTVQRGHTGELFF.

This chain connects TRBV11-2 to TRBJ2-1; 7 bases match TRBD2. This CDR3 comprises 14 residues. Losses at the gene ends were 1 base for V and 8 bases for J; bases not matched to a gene: 5. Germline V CDR1 and CDR2: SGHAT, FQNNGV. CDR3 protein: CASSLGTSNDEQFF. CDR3 in DNA: TGTGCCAGCAGCTTAGGGACTAGTAACGATGAGCAGTTCTTC.

The rearrangement joins TRBV9 to TRBJ2-5; possibly TRBD1 for D (5 bases). This CDR3 is built from 14 residues. V lost 0 bases to trimming and J lost 4 bases, with 10 bases between them. Germline loops: CDR1 SGDLS, CDR2 YYNGEE. The CDR3, as DNA: TGTGCCAGCAGCGTAGGTGGCAGGGCAGAGACCCAGTACTTC. It yields the protein CASSVGGRAETQYF.

This clonotype has a count of ten or more. The J gene is TRBJ2-2, the V gene TRBV28; D possibly uses TRBD1 or TRBD2 (5 bases each). Germline V lookup: CDR1 MDHEN, CDR2 SYDVKM. The CDR3 has 17 amino acids. The V gene lost 9 bases and the J gene lost 3 bases, with 23 bases spanning the gap. The CDR3 spells CASSNKRVARDTGELFF. The CDR3 region has the DNA TGTGCCAGTTCGAACAAGAGGGTGGCCAGGGACACCGGGGAGCTGTTTTTT. The variable domain in full, with the rest retrieved from reference TRBV28 and TRBJ2-2, is DVKVTQSSRYLVKRTGEKVFLECVQDMDHENMFWYRQDPGLGLRLIYFSYDVKMKEKGDIPEGYSVSREKKERFSLILESASTNQTSMYLCASSNKRVARDTGELFFGEGSRLTVL.

The rearrangement joins TRBV6-1 to TRBJ2-2; D is ambiguous. Trimming stripped 8 bases from V and 3 bases from J, with 10 bases between. The CDR3 has 13 residues. Germline assignment: CDR1 MNHNS and CDR2 SASEGT. CDR3 region: CASGPFHTGELFF. The DNA of the CDR3 is TGTGCCAGCGGTCCCTTCCACACCGGGGAGCTGTTTTTT.

Written as DNA, the CDR3 is TGTGCCAGCAGTTTAATAGCGGGGAACTCCTACGAGCAGTACTTC. Translated: CASSLIAGNSYEQYF. The V gene is TRBV12-3 or TRBV12-4, the J gene TRBJ2-7; 8 nucleotides line up with TRBD2. With V trimmed by 2 bases and J by 0 bases, 3 bases remained unmatched. The CDR3 has 15 residues.

The chain uses TRBV30 and TRBJ1-2; maybe TRBD1 (5 bases). The CDR3 is 13 amino acids. From germline, CDR1 is GTSNPN and CDR2 SVGIG (reference sequence). V lost 4 bases, J lost 4 bases, and 13 bases lay in between. The CDR3 reads CAWTLGGTYGYTF. CDR3 in DNA: TGTGCCTGGACGCTTGGAGGGACCTATGGCTACACCTTC.

This sequence joins TRBV28 and TRBJ2-7, with 9 bases that match TRBD2. The CDR3 runs 14 residues. V shed 8 bases and J 3 bases; nucleotides not matched to a gene: 8. The germline V gene has CDR1 MDHEN and CDR2 SYDVKM. The DNA for the CDR3 is TGTGCCAGCGGGATAAGCGGGGGGTTCTACGAGCAGTACTTC. Amino acids: CASGISGGFYEQYF.